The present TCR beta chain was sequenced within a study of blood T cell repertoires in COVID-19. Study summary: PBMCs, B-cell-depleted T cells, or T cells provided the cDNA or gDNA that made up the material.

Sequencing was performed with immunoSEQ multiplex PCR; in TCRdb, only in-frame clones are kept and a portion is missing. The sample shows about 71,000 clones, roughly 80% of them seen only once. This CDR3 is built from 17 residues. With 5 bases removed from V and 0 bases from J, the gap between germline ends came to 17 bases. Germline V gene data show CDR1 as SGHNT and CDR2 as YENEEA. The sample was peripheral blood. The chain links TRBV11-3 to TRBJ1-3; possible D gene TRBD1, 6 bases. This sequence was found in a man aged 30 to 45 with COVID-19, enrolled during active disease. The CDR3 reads CASSPGGGNRSGNTIYF. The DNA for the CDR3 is TGTGCCAGCAGCCCCGGGGGGGGCAATCGCTCTGGAAACACCATATATTTT.